This T cell receptor (beta chain) originates from a study of T-cell reconstitution after alpha-beta-depleted transplantation in children. The study's findings and limits: Where alpha-beta T cells came from about two months after transplant was reportedly several hundred expanded graft clones. Some patients owed their high day-60 TCRbeta diversity to surviving recipient T cells and thymic progenitors.

CDR3 length: 14 amino acids. Germline assignment: CDR1 DFQATT and CDR2 SNEGSKA (reference sequence). Germline trimming cut 6 bases from V and 3 bases from J; bases unmatched to any gene: 9. Preparing the TCRbeta library involved the use of unique molecular identifiers. TCRdb reprocessed the PCR reads with MiXCR, giving one entry per CDR3 protein. Of around 440,000 distinct CDR3 sequences in the sample, approximately 10% are singletons; the top ten hold around 2%. This clonotype showed up many times. What it binds is not known. The receptor comes from a child aged 2-15 years with inherited bone marrow failure, due to receive a stem cell transplant. The chain uses TRBV20-1 and TRBJ2-7; TRBD2 matches at 9 bases. The material was PBMCs, obtained before TCRalphabeta/CD19-depleted stem cell transplant. The CDR3 protein is CSAGAGGIVYEQYF. CDR3 nucleotides: TGCAGTGCAGGAGCGGGAGGAATAGTCTACGAGCAGTACTTC.